The next 25 T cell receptor beta chains were all read from a single sample in a study of human T cells and chemical hapten exposure. A single record per CDR3 protein comes from TCRdb applying MiXCR to the RACE reads. The table shows approximately 84,000 distinct CDR3 sequences, with 11% occurring only once. Time point here: patch test 2, 6 weeks after DPC sensitization. Treatment specified: therapeutic diphenylcyclopropenone sensitization with weekly scalp DPC. This sample comprised whole blood, obtained in connection with sensitization to the hapten diphenylcyclopropenone (DPC). All receptors derive from a man aged 18 to 30 with alopecia areata. Some clones in this sample may be carry-over from other donors' samples.

This clonotype was seen at least ten times. This rearrangement joins TRBV4-1 to TRBJ2-5; perhaps TRBD2 as D (6 bases). Trimming stripped 0 bases from V and 5 bases from J, with 13 bases between. This CDR3 is 15 amino acids long. Per germline, CDR1 MGHRA and CDR2 YSYEKL. Here the CDR3 DNA reads TGCGCCAGCAGCCAAGATCCAAGTGGGACTGAGACCCAGTACTTC. It is translated as CASSQDPSGTETQYF.

The chain has TRBV3-1 and TRBJ2-2; 7 nucleotides align to TRBD2. CDR3 length: 15 residues. Looked up from germline, CDR1 is LGHDT and CDR2 is YNNKEL (reference sequence). V lost 3 bases and J lost 4; bases outside the gene matches: 5. The CDR3 here is CASSQSGVRTGELFF. The CDR3 DNA sequence: TGTGCCAGCAGCCAGAGCGGGGTGCGCACCGGGGAGCTGTTTTTT.

This clonotype was picked up a small number of times. The chain is built from TRBV7-2 and TRBJ2-7; tentatively, D is TRBD1 (6 bases). The CDR3 extends over 13 amino acids. Germline CDR1 reads SGHTA; CDR2 reads FQGNSA. V lost 3 bases and J 4 bases, leaving 10 bases between the germline ends. In DNA form, the CDR3 reads TGTGCCAGCAGCTTGGGGGCTGGGTACGAGCAGTACGTC. The encoded protein is CASSLGAGYEQYV.

This clonotype was observed a few times. This chain connects TRBV7-9 to TRBJ1-1; TRBD1 agrees at 7 bases. Germline trimming cut 5 bases from V and 6 bases from J; bases unmatched to any gene: 9. The germline V gene has CDR1 SEHNR and CDR2 FQNEAQ (reference sequence). The CDR3 totals 14 residues. CDR3 DNA sequence: TGTGCCAGCAGCATGATCAGGGGGTTCGCTGAAGCTTTCTTT. It codes for CASSMIRGFAEAFF.

J is TRBJ1-5 and V is TRBV20-1; TRBD1 is a possible D gene (5 bases). With 6 bases removed from V and 2 bases from J, the gap between germline ends came to 17 bases. The CDR3 length is 15 residues. Per germline, CDR1 DFQATT and CDR2 SNEGSKA (reference sequence). The CDR3 DNA reads TGCAGTGCCACCGTTTCGGGGGGTCGCAATCAGCCCCAGCATTTT. It codes for CSATVSGGRNQPQHF.

V and J are TRBV11-2 and TRBJ2-7; tentative D call: TRBD1 (5 bases). The CDR3 has 12 residues. Between the trimmed V and J ends, which lost 2 bases and 5 bases, there was a span of 7 bases. The V gene's germline CDR1 is SGHAT and CDR2 FQNNGV. As DNA, the CDR3 is TGTGCCAGCAGCTTAAAGGGGAACGAGCAGTACTTC. Its translation: CASSLKGNEQYF.

There are many counts of this clonotype. The chain combines TRBV10-2 with TRBJ2-7; no reliable D call. There are 14 residues in the CDR3. Germline CDR1 and CDR2: WSHSY and SAAADI. Deletions cut 5 bases from V and 0 bases from J, with 11 bases between. The chain's CDR3 is CASSRPATSYEQYF. CDR3 bases: TGCGCCAGCAGTCGGCCGGCGACCTCCTACGAGCAGTACTTC.

Concerning this clonotype itself: At one boundary the junction diverges from the germline segment, which might be a read error. V gene TRBV4-1 combines with J gene TRBJ2-7, with 8 bases that match TRBD1. The CDR3 loop spans 15 amino acids. Germline CDR1 reads MGHRA; CDR2 reads YSYEKL. The CDR3 protein is CASSQATGGRYEQYF. The CDR3 region has the DNA TGCGCCAGCAGTCAAGCAACAGGGGGGCGGTACGAGCAGTACTTC.

Ten or more counts support this clonotype. The V gene is TRBV12-3 or TRBV12-4, the J gene TRBJ2-3; D is perhaps TRBD2 (6 bases). V lost 3 bases, J lost 4 bases, and 23 bases lay in between. This CDR3 contains 18 residues. The CDR3 sequence: CASSFDVGRYQRSDTQYF. The CDR3 DNA sequence: TGTGCCAGCAGTTTTGACGTTGGGAGGTATCAAAGATCAGATACGCAGTATTTT.

In nucleotides, the CDR3 is TGTGCCAGCAGCCAGAGCGGGTTTTCAGAGACCCAGTACTTC. Protein: CASSQSGFSETQYF. The rearrangement uses TRBV7-2 and TRBJ2-5; the D gene is possibly TRBD2 (6 bases). The V gene's germline CDR1 is SGHTA and CDR2 FQGNSA. The V and J ends lost 5 bases and 4 bases respectively, with 14 bases between them. The CDR3 covers 14 residues.

The CDR3 protein is CATKRLDRDYGYTF. CDR3 nucleotide sequence: TGTGCCACCAAGAGATTAGACAGGGACTATGGCTACACCTTC. The chain joins TRBV6-5 to TRBJ1-2; 7 bases agree with TRBD1. CDR1 and CDR2 from the germline V gene are MNHEY and SVGAGI. This CDR3 has 14 residues. V shed 10 bases, J shed 3 bases, and the junction held 11 bases outside the gene matches.

This clonotype has ten or more counts. The chain carries TRBV7-9 and TRBJ2-7; 7 bases fit TRBD2. The CDR3 has 15 residues. CDR1 SEHNR and CDR2 FQNEAQ come from the germline V gene (reference sequence). V trimming: 2 bases; J trimming: 4 bases; junction bases outside the gene matches: 8. DNA for the CDR3: TGTGCCAGCAGCTTACCCGCGGGGGAGCTGTACGAGCAGTACTTC. This sequence encodes CASSLPAGELYEQYF.

J is TRBJ1-6 and V is TRBV12-3 or TRBV12-4; no firm D call. CDR3 length: 17 residues. The germline V and J ends were trimmed by 1 base and 0 bases, with 10 bases remaining between them. Here the CDR3 DNA reads TGTGCCAGCAGTTTAGAGGCAGTGGGCTCCTATAATTCACCCCTCCACTTT. It codes for CASSLEAVGSYNSPLHF.

This clonotype was detected many times. The J gene is TRBJ1-2, the V gene TRBV29-1, with D uncertain. Trimming removed 7 bases at V and 0 bases at J, with 3 bases between. This CDR3 contains 10 residues. Per germline, CDR1 SQVTM and CDR2 ANQGSEA. The CDR3 protein is CSAANYGYTF. CDR3 sequence (DNA): TGCAGCGCAGCTAACTATGGCTACACCTTC. Full variable domain (remainder filled in from reference TRBV29-1 and TRBJ1-2): SAVISQKPSRDICQRGTSLTIQCQVDSQVTMMFWYRQQPGQSLTLIATANQGSEATYESGFVIDKFPISRPNLTFSTLTVSNMSPEDSSIYLCSAANYGYTFGSGTRLTVV.

This chain links TRBV25-1 with TRBJ2-2; 7 nucleotides align to TRBD1. The CDR3 is 14 residues long. Germline V gene sequence: CDR1 MGHDK, CDR2 SYGVNS. J gave up 6 bases and V 6 bases, and 7 bases lay outside the gene matches. The CDR3: CASRSYRGPGELFF. In DNA form, the CDR3 reads TGTGCCAGCAGATCGTACAGGGGTCCCGGGGAGCTGTTTTTT.

This clonotype was observed a handful of times. V is TRBV11-2 and J is TRBJ1-4, with D hard to call. CDR1 is SGHAT, CDR2 FQNNGV, per germline. This CDR3 spans 15 amino acids. V shed 1 base and J shed 5 bases, with 11 bases lying between them. CDR3 loop: CASSLVSGQNEKLFF. The DNA for the CDR3 is TGTGCCAGCAGCTTAGTTTCAGGCCAAAATGAAAAACTGTTTTTT.

This clonotype appeared a few times. The chain combines TRBV7-9 with TRBJ1-5, with D hard to call. Germline V CDR1 and CDR2: SEHNR, FQNEAQ (reference sequence). The V gene lost 1 base and the J gene lost 6 bases, with 10 bases spanning the gap. CDR3 size: 14 residues. The CDR3 DNA reads TGTGCCAGCAGCTTAGAAAGGTCGGCTCAGCCCCAGCATTTT. Translated: CASSLERSAQPQHF.

The V and J genes are TRBV18 and TRBJ2-3; D unclear. CDR1 KGHSH and CDR2 LQKENI come from the germline V gene. There are 15 residues in the CDR3. The ends were cut back, 0 bases at V and 0 bases at J, with 7 bases in the middle. This CDR3 reads CASSPPSPSTDTQYF. In nucleotides, the CDR3 is TGTGCCAGCTCACCACCAAGCCCTAGCACAGATACGCAGTATTTT.

This clonotype was detected ten times or more. The gene calls are TRBV5-1 and TRBJ2-1; 7 bases are a match to TRBD1. V was pared by 2 bases and J by 15 bases, with 5 bases of the junction left unmatched. CDR1 is SGHRS, CDR2 YFSETQ, per germline. This CDR3 spans 11 amino acids. CDR3 residues: CASSLDRDRFF. The CDR3 bases are TGCGCCAGCAGCTTAGACAGGGATCGGTTCTTC.

In this sample, this clonotype turned up many times. The V gene is TRBV6-2 or TRBV6-3, the J gene TRBJ2-1; D uncertain. The CDR3 runs to 11 residues. Trimming took 6 bases from V and 8 from J, leaving 8 bases between them. Germline-derived CDR1 and CDR2 are MNHEY and SVGEGT. CDR3 protein: CASSQSYEQFF. The CDR3 bases are TGTGCCAGCAGCCAAAGCTATGAGCAGTTCTTC.

This clonotype has just one count. The gene calls are TRBV7-9 and TRBJ2-7; the match to TRBD1 covers 7 bases. The CDR3 has 15 residues. After removal of 2 bases from V and 3 bases from J, the junction contained 7 bases not matched to a gene. CDR1 is SEHNR, CDR2 FQNEAQ, per germline (reference sequence). CDR3 sequence (DNA): TGTGCCAGCAGCTTATCAGGCAGGGGGAGCTACGAGCAGTACTTC. It encodes CASSLSGRGSYEQYF.

This clonotype was detected a few times. The chain uses TRBV7-3 and TRBJ2-6; 7 bases map to TRBD1. The V and J ends lost 3 bases and 0 bases, in that order; junction bases with no gene match: 11. Germline V gene lookup returns CDR1 SGHTA and CDR2 FQGTGA. CDR3 size: 19 residues. CDR3 in amino acids: CASSLTGLTTLSGANVLTF. In DNA, the CDR3 is TGTGCCAGCAGCTTGACAGGGCTTACTACCCTCTCTGGGGCCAACGTCCTGACTTTC.

This clonotype was detected many times. The chain employs TRBV3-1 and TRBJ1-1; weak D call: TRBD1 (6 bases). The CDR3 sequence is 13 residues long. CDR1 and CDR2 (germline): LGHDT, YNNKEL (reference sequence). V lost 4 bases, J lost 7 bases, and 13 bases lay in between. The CDR3 DNA sequence: TGTGCCAGCAGCCCAAGGATGACAGGTGAAGCTTTCTTT. Translated, it gives CASSPRMTGEAFF.

This clonotype occurred a few times. The chain recombines TRBV24-1 with TRBJ1-1, with 8 bases identical to TRBD1. Trimming took 9 bases from V and 4 from J; bases not matched to a gene: 9. Germline V gives CDR1 KGHDR, CDR2 SFDVKD. This CDR3 contains 14 residues. CDR3: CATFPGGKGTEAFF. As DNA, the CDR3 is TGTGCCACCTTTCCAGGGGGCAAGGGCACTGAAGCTTTCTTT.

This chain joins TRBV6-2 or TRBV6-3 and TRBJ2-3; D is unresolved. The V and J ends lost 4 bases and 10 bases respectively, with 12 bases between them. CDR3 length: 12 residues. Germline CDR1 MNHEY, CDR2 SVGEGT. The CDR3 is CASSSIADAQYF. CDR3 DNA sequence: TGTGCCAGCAGTTCCATAGCAGACGCGCAGTATTTT.